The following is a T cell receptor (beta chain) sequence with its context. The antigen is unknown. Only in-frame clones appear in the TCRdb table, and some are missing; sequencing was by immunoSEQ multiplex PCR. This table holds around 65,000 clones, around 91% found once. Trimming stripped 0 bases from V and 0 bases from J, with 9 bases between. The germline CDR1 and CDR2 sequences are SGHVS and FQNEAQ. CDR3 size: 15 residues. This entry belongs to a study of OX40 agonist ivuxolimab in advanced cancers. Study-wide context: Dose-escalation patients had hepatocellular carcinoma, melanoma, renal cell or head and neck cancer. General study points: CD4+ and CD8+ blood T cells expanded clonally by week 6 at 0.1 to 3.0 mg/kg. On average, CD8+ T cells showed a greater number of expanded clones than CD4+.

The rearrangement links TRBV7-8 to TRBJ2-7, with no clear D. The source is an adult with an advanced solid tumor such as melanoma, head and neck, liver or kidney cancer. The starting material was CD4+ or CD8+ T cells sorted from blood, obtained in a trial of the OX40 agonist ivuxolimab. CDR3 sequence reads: CASSLAYRASYEQYF. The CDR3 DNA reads TGTGCCAGCAGCTTAGCGTACCGGGCCTCCTACGAGCAGTACTTC.